Below, 25 T cell receptor beta chains from the same sample are listed, as sequenced in a study of brain T cells in children with intractable seizures (dated by TCRdb to the early 2020s). What the time point label conveys for this sample: resected brain tissue, or blood drawn just prior to surgery. The library was generated by the immunoSEQ multiplex PCR assay. The clones in this table, taken by TCRdb from immuneACCESS, are in-frame only. Not every clone is retained; where verified, under half of the shortfall comes from an unresolved V gene, and the cause of the rest is unknown. Recorded for this sample are tens of thousands of clones; about 93% of them occurred a single time. Approximately 1.4% of the sample goes to the ten largest clones. The sequencing here drew on peripheral blood, taken at surgery. These TCRs come from a boy under two years old with tuberous sclerosis and intractable seizures.

This chain joins TRBV27 and TRBJ1-1; 8 bases fit TRBD1. This CDR3 spans 14 amino acids. The germline V gene has CDR1 MNHEY and CDR2 SMNVEV (reference sequence). The V segment lost 5 bases and the J segment 6 bases; nucleotides outside the gene matches: 8. DNA for the CDR3: TGTGCCAGCAGTCCGGACAGGGAAGTATCTGAAGCTTTCTTT. It yields the protein CASSPDREVSEAFF.

This rearrangement joins TRBV15 to TRBJ2-1, with 7 positions matching TRBD1. Germline CDR1 and CDR2: LNHNV and YYDKDF (reference sequence). The CDR3 totals 15 residues. Trimming cost V 0 bases and J 3 bases; bases outside gene matches: 2. The DNA for the CDR3 is TGTGCCACCAGCAGAGAGGGACAGCGCTACAATGAGCAGTTCTTC. Its translation: CATSREGQRYNEQFF. Based on the CDR3 plus reference TRBV15 and TRBJ2-1, the full variable domain is DAMVIQNPRYQVTQFGKPVTLSCSQTLNHNVMYWYQQKSSQAPKLLFHYYDKDFNNEADTPDNFQSRRPNTSFCFLDIRSPGLGDTAMYLCATSREGQRYNEQFFGPGTRLTVL.

The table lists this clone with a count of one. The rearrangement links TRBV5-6 to TRBJ2-3; no firm D call. This CDR3 region has 14 residues. Trimming stripped 2 bases from V and 0 bases from J, with 7 bases between. CDR1 is SGHDT, CDR2 YYEEEE, per germline. CDR3 sequence reads: CASSFRPSTDTQYF. The CDR3 region has the DNA TGTGCCAGCAGCTTCCGACCTAGCACAGATACGCAGTATTTT.

In DNA, the CDR3 is TGTGCCAGCAGCCCTGGGACAGAGGGTGAAGCTTTCTTT. This gives the protein CASSPGTEGEAFF. The chain employs TRBV13 and TRBJ1-1; 7 bases align to TRBD1. The CDR3 totals 13 residues. V dropped 5 bases and J dropped 7; count of bases not matched to a gene: 7. The germline CDR1 and CDR2 sequences are PRHDT and FYEKMQ (reference sequence).

V gene TRBV4-1 combines with J gene TRBJ1-2; D not certain. The CDR3 totals 14 residues. The V gene's germline CDR1 is MGHRA and CDR2 YSYEKL. V lost 1 base and J lost 8, with 14 bases in between. The CDR3 nucleotides read TGCGCCAGCAGCCAAGGTGGAGGCCTTTTCGGCTACACCTTC. This translates into CASSQGGGLFGYTF.

This chain uses TRBV29-1 with TRBJ2-7, with TRBD2 identical over 8 bases. The CDR3 totals 14 residues. Germline V lookup: CDR1 SQVTM, CDR2 ANQGSEA. J lost 0 bases, V lost 3 bases, and 4 bases had no gene match. CDR3 bases: TGCAGCGTTGATCTAGCGGGCACCTCCTACGAGCAGTACTTC. Residues: CSVDLAGTSYEQYF.

This clone occurred once. The J gene is TRBJ2-3, the V gene TRBV2; 8 nucleotides line up with TRBD2. The CDR3 consists of 14 residues. Germline lookup yields CDR1 SNHLY and CDR2 FYNNEI. J lost 3 bases, V lost 8 bases, and 7 bases had no gene match. The CDR3 protein is CASESGRRTDTQYF. CDR3 nucleotide sequence: TGTGCCAGCGAAAGCGGGAGACGTACAGATACGCAGTATTTT. The whole variable domain, filled in from reference TRBV2 and TRBJ2-3, reads EPEVTQTPSHQVTQMGQEVILRCVPISNHLYFYWYRQILGQKVEFLVSFYNNEISEKSEIFDDQFSVERPDGSNFTLKIRSTKLEDSAMYFCASESGRRTDTQYFGPGTRLTVL.

This clone showed up just once. The V gene is TRBV18, the J gene TRBJ1-2; TRBD1 aligns across 9 bases. V shed 4 bases, J shed 0 bases, and the junction held 12 bases outside the gene matches. The CDR3 runs 18 residues. Germline assignment: CDR1 KGHSH and CDR2 LQKENI. The CDR3 reads CASSLSGQGFGTNYGYTF. In nucleotides, the CDR3 is TGTGCCAGCTCACTTTCCGGACAGGGGTTCGGGACTAACTATGGCTACACCTTC.

The chain carries TRBV3-1 (or the pseudogene TRBV3-2) and TRBJ1-3, with D uncertain. This CDR3 has 15 amino acids. V dropped 1 base and J dropped 0 bases, with 7 bases sitting between them. Per germline, CDR1 LGHDT and CDR2 YNNKEL (reference sequence). CDR3 DNA: TGTGCCAGCAGCCAAGGTGTGCTCTCTGGAAACACCATATATTTT. Translation gives CASSQGVLSGNTIYF.

CDR3 amino acids: CASSENTGGTGELFF. The CDR3 DNA follows: TGTGCCAGCAGTGAAAATACCGGGGGCACCGGGGAGCTGTTTTTT. This rearrangement joins TRBV2 to TRBJ2-2; possibly TRBD2 for D (6 bases). The germline V gene encodes CDR1 SNHLY and CDR2 FYNNEI. This CDR3 has 15 amino acids. The V gene lost 2 bases and the J gene lost 4 bases, with 11 bases spanning the gap.

The chain links TRBV27 to TRBJ2-2; D is undetermined. CDR3 length equals 13 residues. CDR1 is MNHEY, CDR2 SMNVEV, per germline (reference sequence). Trimming pared 3 bases from V and 6 bases from J, leaving 8 bases between. CDR3 DNA sequence: TGTGCCAGCAGTTTCGCCGTTCCCGGGGAGCTGTTTTTT. Translating it yields CASSFAVPGELFF.

V is TRBV5-1 and J is TRBJ2-4; either TRBD1 or TRBD2 may fit D (5 bases each). Per germline, CDR1 SGHRS and CDR2 YFSETQ. The CDR3 runs 13 residues. Trimming removed 0 bases from V and 4 bases from J, with 5 bases in between. The DNA for the CDR3 is TGCGCCAGCAGCTTGGGGGGGAAAAACATTCAGTACTTC. This encodes CASSLGGKNIQYF.

The V call is TRBV28, the J call TRBJ2-7; D remains unclear. Germline V lookup: CDR1 MDHEN, CDR2 SYDVKM. The CDR3 consists of 12 residues. V lost 2 bases and J 2 bases, leaving 4 bases between the germline ends. CDR3 coding DNA: TGTGCCAGCAGTTTAGTACCCTACGAGCAGTACTTC. It translates to CASSLVPYEQYF. Full variable domain (outside the CDR3, taken from reference TRBV28 and TRBJ2-7): DVKVTQSSRYLVKRTGEKVFLECVQDMDHENMFWYRQDPGLGLRLIYFSYDVKMKEKGDIPEGYSVSREKKERFSLILESASTNQTSMYLCASSLVPYEQYFGPGTRLTVT.

This clone was detected only once. The J gene is TRBJ1-6, the V gene TRBV24-1; tentative D call: TRBD1 (5 bases). CDR1 and CDR2 (germline): KGHDR, SFDVKD. V lost 0 bases, J lost 5 bases, and 10 bases lay in between. This CDR3 has 16 residues. The CDR3 protein is CATSDLQEDNNSPLHF. The DNA of the CDR3 is TGTGCCACCAGTGATTTGCAGGAGGACAATAATTCACCCCTCCACTTT.

This clone was picked up one time. V gene TRBV19 combines with J gene TRBJ1-1, with a possible D match to TRBD1 (5 bases). This CDR3 comprises 10 residues. The V gene's germline CDR1 is LNHDA and CDR2 SQIVND (reference sequence). Trimming took off 9 bases at V and 5 bases at J, with 7 bases between the two ends. DNA of the CDR3: TGTGCCAGAAACAGGACTGAAGCTTTCTTT. It yields the protein CARNRTEAFF. Variable domain in full (rest from reference TRBV19 and TRBJ1-1): DGGITQSPKYLFRKEGQNVTLSCEQNLNHDAMYWYRQDPGQGLRLIYYSQIVNDFQKGDIAEGYSVSREKKESFPLTVTSAQKNPTAFYLCARNRTEAFFGQGTRLTVV.

The rearrangement links TRBV28 to TRBJ1-5; maybe TRBD1 (6 bases). The germline V gene encodes CDR1 MDHEN and CDR2 SYDVKM. This CDR3 comprises 13 residues. V was trimmed by 9 bases and J by 5 bases, leaving 14 bases between them. The CDR3 protein is CASGGRSDQPQHF. The CDR3 nucleotides read TGTGCCAGTGGGGGGCGCAGCGATCAGCCCCAGCATTTT.

The rearrangement links TRBV5-8 to TRBJ1-1, with 10 bases fitting TRBD1. The trim removed 3 bases at V and 5 bases at J, leaving 16 bases unmatched. The V gene's germline CDR1 is SGHTS and CDR2 YDEGEE. The CDR3 covers 18 residues. The DNA for the CDR3 is TGTGCCAGCAGCTCAGGCCGGGAACGGACAGGGGGGGATACTGAAGCTTTCTTT. Its translation is CASSSGRERTGGDTEAFF. Supplemented by reference TRBV5-8 and TRBJ1-1, the full variable domain reads EAGVTQSPTHLIKTRGQQATLRCSPISGHTSVYWYQQALGLGLQFLLWYDEGEERNRGNFPPRFSGRQFPNYSSELNVNALELEDSALYLCASSSGRERTGGDTEAFFGQGTRLTVV.

The sample holds one count of this clone. The rearrangement joins TRBV7-6 to TRBJ2-1; 10 bases are a match to TRBD2. V lost 1 base and J lost 0; bases outside the gene matches: 9. The CDR3 runs to 19 residues. Germline loops: CDR1 SGHVS, CDR2 FNYEAQ. The CDR3 nucleotides are TGTGCCAGCAGCTTAGAAGCGGGGGGGCCGAAAAGCTCCTACAATGAGCAGTTCTTC. This codes for CASSLEAGGPKSSYNEQFF.

This clone was picked up one time. This sequence joins TRBV24-1 and TRBJ2-7; 8 bases are a match to TRBD1. Losses at the gene ends were 5 bases for V and 6 bases for J; bases not matched to a gene: 5. This CDR3 region has 13 residues. The germline gives CDR1 KGHDR, CDR2 SFDVKD. Written as DNA, the CDR3 is TGTGCCACCAGTGCCCGGGACAGGACCGAGCAGTACTTC. Translated, it gives CATSARDRTEQYF.

The chain has TRBV5-1 and TRBJ2-7, with 10 bases fitting TRBD1. The CDR3 runs 14 residues. J lost 2 bases, V lost 5 bases, and 4 bases had no gene match. Germline lookup yields CDR1 SGHRS and CDR2 YFSETQ. The DNA of the CDR3 is TGCGCCAGCAGATATGGACAGGGGGCCTACGAGCAGTACTTC. It is translated as CASRYGQGAYEQYF.

The CDR3 sequence is CATKPGQGLYEQYF. The DNA for the CDR3 is TGTGCCACCAAACCGGGACAGGGGCTCTACGAGCAGTACTTC. This chain uses TRBV6-5 with TRBJ2-7; 10 bases align to TRBD1. After removal of 10 bases from V and 3 bases from J, the junction contained 9 bases not matched to a gene. The CDR3 is made up of 14 amino acids. From germline, CDR1 is MNHEY and CDR2 SVGAGI.

The chain has TRBV7-2 and TRBJ2-7; no clear D. This CDR3 region has 14 residues. The germline V and J ends were trimmed by 5 bases and 4 bases, with 15 bases remaining between them. Germline V gene data show CDR1 as SGHTA and CDR2 as FQGNSA. The CDR3 nucleotides read TGTGCCAGCAGCACGAAAAGGGCGGAGTACGAGCAGTACTTC. Its translation: CASSTKRAEYEQYF.

The chain employs TRBV21-1 and TRBJ2-7; the table calls TRBD2, which could not be checked here. TRBV21-1 is termed a pseudogene. The CDR3 runs to 19 residues. The CDR3: CASSKVSSGLLGRGYEQYF. CDR3 DNA: TGTGCCAGCAGCAAAGTTAGTAGCGGGCTCTTGGGAAGGGGCTACGAGCAGTACTTC.

This sequence joins TRBV5-4 and TRBJ2-3; D call uncertain. Trimming stripped 7 bases from V and 2 bases from J, with 17 bases between. The CDR3 runs to 15 residues. Germline CDR1 and CDR2: SGHNT and YYREEE (reference sequence). The CDR3 spells CASPPPSINTDTQYF. The CDR3 DNA sequence: TGTGCCAGCCCGCCCCCATCGATAAACACAGATACGCAGTATTTT. Complete variable domain (other parts from reference TRBV5-4 and TRBJ2-3): ETGVTQSPTHLIKTRGQQVTLRCSSQSGHNTVSWYQQALGQGPQFIFQYYREEENGRGNFPPRFSGLQFPNYSSELNVNALELDDSALYLCASPPPSINTDTQYFGPGTRLTVL.

The chain has TRBV13 and TRBJ2-3; 12 bases map to TRBD2. The CDR3 loop spans 16 amino acids. The V segment lost 4 bases and the J segment 6 bases; nucleotides outside the gene matches: 8. Germline CDR1 PRHDT, CDR2 FYEKMQ (reference sequence). The CDR3 DNA reads as TGTGCCAGCAGCTCCCGACTAGCGGGGGATTATGATACGCAGTATTTT. This translates into CASSSRLAGDYDTQYF.